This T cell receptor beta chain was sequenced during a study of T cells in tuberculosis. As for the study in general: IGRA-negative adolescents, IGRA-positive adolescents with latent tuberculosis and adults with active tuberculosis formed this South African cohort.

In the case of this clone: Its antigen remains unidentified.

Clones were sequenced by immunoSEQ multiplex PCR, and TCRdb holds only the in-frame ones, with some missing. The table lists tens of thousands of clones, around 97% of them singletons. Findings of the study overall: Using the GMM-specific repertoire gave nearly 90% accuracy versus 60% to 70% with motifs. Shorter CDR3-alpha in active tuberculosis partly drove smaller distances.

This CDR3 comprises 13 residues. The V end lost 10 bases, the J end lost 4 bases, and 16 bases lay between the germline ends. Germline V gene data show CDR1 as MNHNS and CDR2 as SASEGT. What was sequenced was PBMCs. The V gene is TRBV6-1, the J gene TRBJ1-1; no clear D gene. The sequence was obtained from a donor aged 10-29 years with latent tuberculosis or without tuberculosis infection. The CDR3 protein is CAIHESRFTEAFF. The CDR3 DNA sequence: TGTGCCATCCACGAATCGCGTTTCACTGAAGCTTTCTTT.